Listed below are T cell receptor beta chains from one sample, sequenced in a study of T cells in Graves' hyperthyroidism and ophthalmopathy. Via MiXCR, TCRdb re-called the multiplex PCR reads, giving one row per CDR3 protein. Of 560,000 or so distinct CDR3 sequences in the sample, around 45% were seen once. Source material: peripheral blood or thyroid tissue (not recorded which). The receptors come from a woman between 18 and 30 years old with Graves' hyperthyroidism. Both conserved end residues are part of each CDR3. The D gene is left open where the match is weak. A clone size is listed for some rows: how often the clone was seen (once, few, many), or a class if it is expanded.

d_gene,abundance,j_gene,v_gene,CDR3nt,CDR3aa
.,.,TRBJ2-5,TRBV7-6,TGTGCCAGCAGCCCGGTCCAACGGGAGACCCAGTACTTC,CASSPVQRETQYF
.,few,TRBJ2-5,TRBV5-5,TGTGCCAGCAGGCTGGTTACACCCCAAGAGACCCAGTACTTC,CASRLVTPQETQYF
.,many,TRBJ2-2,TRBV9,TGTGCCAGCAGCGTCAACACCGGGGAGCTGTTTTTT,CASSVNTGELFF
TRBD2,few,TRBJ2-7,TRBV12-3/TRBV12-4,TGTGCCAGCAGGGAACTAGCGGGAGGGCCTAGCGAGCAGTACTTC,CASRELAGGPSEQYF
.,many,TRBJ1-2,TRBV2,TGTGCCAGCAGTGGGGGGAGGGAAGGCTACACCTTC,CASSGGREGYTF
.,.,TRBJ1-1,TRBV7-2,TGTGCCAGCAGCTTAGTACCGGGGTCGGAAGCTTTCTTT,CASSLVPGSEAFF
.,many,TRBJ1-2,TRBV25-1,TGTGCTAGGGGACGTATCACTAACTATGGCTACACCTTC,CARGRITNYGYTF
.,many,TRBJ1-5,TRBV24-1,TGTGCCACCAGTGACTCGAGTTTACTGACAGGAGGTCAGCCCCAGCATTTT,CATSDSSLLTGGQPQHF
.,many,TRBJ1-5,TRBV10-3,TGTGCCATCAGTGATTCAGGGCACTTGCAGCCCCAGCATTTT,CAISDSGHLQPQHF
.,.,TRBJ1-1,TRBV7-2,TGTGCCAGCAGTTTAGACCGTATCAGGACTGAAGCTTTCTTT,CASSLDRIRTEAFF
.,few,TRBJ1-3,TRBV19,TGTGCCAGTAAGAGACTCTTAACTGGAAACACCATATATTTT,CASKRLLTGNTIYF
TRBD1,.,TRBJ1-2,TRBV7-9,TGTGCCAGCAGCTTCACCCCAGGGGGCGCGGACGGCTACACCTTC,CASSFTPGGADGYTF
TRBD1,.,TRBJ1-1,TRBV7-3,TGTGCCAGCAGCTTCGCACAGGGGGTGAGCACTGAAGCTTTCTTT,CASSFAQGVSTEAFF
.,many,TRBJ1-6,TRBV20-1,TGCAGTGCCAGAGTCGGGGGCGCGAAATTGGATTCACCCCTCCACTTT,CSARVGGAKLDSPLHF
.,many,TRBJ1-4,TRBV7-9,TGTGCCAGCAGCTTAGCAGGGACGTCAGGTGAAAAACTGTTTTTT,CASSLAGTSGEKLFF
.,few,TRBJ2-5,TRBV5-5,TGTGCCAGCAGCCCGGGACGGAACCAAGAGACCCAGTACTTC,CASSPGRNQETQYF
.,.,TRBJ2-5,TRBV2,TGTGCCAGCAGGGCCGGTTCCTACTTC,CASRAGSYF